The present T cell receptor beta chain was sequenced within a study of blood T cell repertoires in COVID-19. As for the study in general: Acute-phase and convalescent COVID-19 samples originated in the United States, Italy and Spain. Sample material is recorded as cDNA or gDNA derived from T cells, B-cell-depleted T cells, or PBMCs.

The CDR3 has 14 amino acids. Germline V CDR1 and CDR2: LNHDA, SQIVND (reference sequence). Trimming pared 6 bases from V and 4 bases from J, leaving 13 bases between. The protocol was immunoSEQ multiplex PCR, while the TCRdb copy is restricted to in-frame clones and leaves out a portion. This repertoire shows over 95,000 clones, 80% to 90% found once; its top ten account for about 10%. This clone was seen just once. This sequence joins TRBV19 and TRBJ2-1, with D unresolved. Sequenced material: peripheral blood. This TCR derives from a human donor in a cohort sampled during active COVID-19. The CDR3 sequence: CASSTILPYNEQFF. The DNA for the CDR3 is TGTGCCAGTAGCACAATACTACCATACAATGAGCAGTTCTTC.